This is a list of T cell receptor beta chains from one sample in a study of human T cells and chemical hapten exposure. TCRdb passed the RACE reads through MiXCR, listing each CDR3 protein once. The profile shows roughly 360,000 distinct CDR3 sequences, roughly 4.8% of them singletons. The sequencing used whole blood, collected in connection with sensitization to the hapten diphenylcyclopropenone (DPC). The receptors derive from a woman in her 50s with alopecia areata. Some clones in this sample may be carry-over from other donors' samples. CDR3s include the opening cysteine and the closing phenylalanine or tryptophan. D genes are given only for firm matches. A row's size may be missing; if present it is once, few, many or a size class.

size	D	V	J	CDR3	DNA
.	TRBD2	TRBV4-1	TRBJ2-3	CASSHGSGPAGVTDTQYF	TGCGCCAGCAGCCACGGTTCGGGACCAGCGGGGGTAACAGATACGCAGTATTTT
many	.	TRBV7-7	TRBJ2-3	CASSLGGARDTQYF	TGTGCCAGCAGCTTAGGTGGGGCTCGCGATACGCAGTATTTT
few	.	TRBV5-4	TRBJ2-6	CAWAAGANVLTF	TGTGCCTGGGCCGCTGGGGCCAACGTCCTGACTTTC
many	TRBD1	TRBV5-6	TRBJ1-5	CATSRGTGENQPQHF	TGTGCCACCTCCCGGGGGACAGGGGAAAATCAGCCCCAGCATTTT
many	.	TRBV6-2/TRBV6-3	TRBJ2-2	CASSTFPGGELFF	TGTGCCAGCAGTACCTTCCCTGGCGGGGAGCTGTTTTTT
many	.	TRBV29-1	TRBJ2-7	CSVGDGSYEQYF	TGCAGCGTTGGGGACGGGTCCTACGAGCAGTACTTC
.	.	TRBV4-2	TRBJ2-2	CASSQVGYGELFF	TGTGCCAGCAGCCAAGTCGGGTACGGGGAGCTGTTTTTT
many	.	TRBV11-2	TRBJ2-2	CASRERLFSDAGELFF	TGTGCCAGCAGGGAGCGGCTGTTCTCAGATGCCGGGGAGCTGTTTTTT
many	.	TRBV6-1	TRBJ2-3	CASSEAMGDTQYF	TGTGCCAGCAGTGAAGCGATGGGGGATACGCAGTATTTT
many	.	TRBV29-1	TRBJ2-1	CSVVYPGQSYNEQFF	TGCAGCGTTGTCTACCCTGGACAGTCCTACAATGAGCAGTTCTTC
.	.	TRBV4-1	TRBJ1-4	CARSQPGAGEKLFF	TGCGCCAGGAGCCAGCCGGGAGCGGGGGAAAAACTGTTTTTT
many	.	TRBV20-1	TRBJ2-7	CSARDATSSSYEQYF	TGCAGTGCTAGAGATGCAACCAGTAGCTCCTACGAGCAGTACTTC
.	.	TRBV30	TRBJ2-1	CASGRDNEQFF	TGTGCTTCAGGGAGAGACAATGAGCAGTTCTTC
many	TRBD2	TRBV28	TRBJ2-7	CASRPDGTSDSYEQYF	TGTGCCAGCCGCCCGGACGGGACTAGCGACTCCTACGAGCAGTACTTC
few	.	TRBV7-2	TRBJ1-5	CASSLALGYQPQHF	TGTGCCAGCAGCTTAGCGCTGGGGTATCAGCCCCAGCATTTT
.	.	TRBV6-5	TRBJ2-7	CASANQYEQYF	TGTGCCAGCGCCAATCAGTACGAGCAGTACTTC
many	TRBD2	TRBV5-1	TRBJ2-7	CASSLSGGTPVYEQYF	TGCGCCAGCAGCTTGAGCGGGGGAACCCCAGTTTACGAGCAGTACTTC
many	TRBD2	TRBV2	TRBJ2-1	CASHKGRVDFEQFF	TGTGCCAGCCACAAAGGGAGGGTAGATTTTGAGCAGTTCTTC
many	.	TRBV27	TRBJ1-2	CASSFGGGRDYGYTF	TGTGCCAGCAGTTTTGGGGGGGGGCGCGACTATGGCTACACCTTC
many	TRBD2	TRBV20-1	TRBJ2-3	CSARGGGGPTDTQYF	TGCAGTGCTAGAGGTGGGGGAGGGCCAACAGATACGCAGTATTTT
many	TRBD2	TRBV29-1	TRBJ2-3	CSVVGPGTSGSTDTQYF	TGCAGCGTTGTAGGCCCTGGGACTAGCGGATCCACAGATACGCAGTATTTT
few	TRBD2	TRBV20-1	TRBJ2-3	CSAQPGLAGTDTQYF	TGCAGTGCACAACCAGGACTAGCGGGCACAGATACGCAGTATTTT
many	.	TRBV3-1	TRBJ2-5	CASSQDLGSDFYF	TGTGCCAGCAGCCAAGATTTGGGGTCCGATTTTTACTTC
few	.	TRBV12-3/TRBV12-4	TRBJ2-6	CASSLGQNKRF	TGTGCCAGCAGTTTAGGACAAAACAAGAGATTC
.	TRBD2	TRBV9	TRBJ2-3	CASSATSGLDTQYF	TGTGCCAGCAGCGCGACTAGCGGGTTAGATACGCAGTATTTT
many	TRBD1	TRBV20-1	TRBJ2-7	CSAPRQGAGEQYF	TGCAGTGCTCCCCGACAGGGGGCGGGAGAGCAGTACTTC
.	TRBD1	TRBV7-9	TRBJ2-1	CASSFPGTGAENEQFF	TGTGCCAGCAGTTTCCCCGGGACAGGGGCCGAGAATGAGCAGTTCTTC
many	.	TRBV30	TRBJ2-2	CAWSFATGELFF	TGTGCCTGGAGTTTCGCCACCGGGGAGCTGTTTTTT
many	.	TRBV6-5	TRBJ2-2	CASSGQIANTGELFF	TGTGCCAGCAGTGGACAGATTGCGAACACCGGGGAGCTGTTTTTT
few	TRBD2	TRBV4-2	TRBJ2-7	CASSQSSGGSYEQYF	TGTGCCAGCAGCCAGTCTAGCGGGGGTTCCTACGAGCAGTACTTC
many	.	TRBV7-2	TRBJ2-4	CASSKDEASTLAKNIQYF	TGTGCCAGCAGCAAAGACGAGGCTAGCACCCTAGCCAAAAACATTCAGTACTTC
many	.	TRBV7-2	TRBJ1-3	CASRRQALDTIYF	TGTGCCAGCAGGAGACAGGCTCTAGACACCATATATTTT
few	.	TRBV5-1	TRBJ2-7	CASSFYSGVIEQYF	TGCGCCAGCAGCTTTTATTCAGGGGTGATCGAGCAGTACTTC
.	TRBD1	TRBV5-6	TRBJ1-4	CASSHRGRYEKLFF	TGTGCCAGCAGCCACAGGGGGCGATATGAAAAACTGTTTTTT
many	.	TRBV5-1	TRBJ1-1	CASSGEFEAFF	TGCGCCAGCAGTGGGGAGTTTGAAGCTTTCTTT
few	.	TRBV10-3	TRBJ2-7	CAISESMVRAYEQYF	TGTGCCATCAGTGAGTCGATGGTCAGGGCCTACGAGCAGTACTTC
.	TRBD1	TRBV6-6	TRBJ2-7	CASRLQGNYEQYF	TGTGCCAGCCGTCTACAGGGGAACTACGAGCAGTACTTC
many	.	TRBV7-9	TRBJ1-3	CASRNQGDTIYF	TGTGCCAGCAGAAACCAGGGCGACACCATATATTTT
.	.	TRBV5-1	TRBJ2-1	CASSPNFRGNEQFF	TGCGCCAGCAGCCCAAATTTCAGGGGCAATGAGCAGTTCTTC
.	.	TRBV6-5	TRBJ2-1	CASSYVGAAYNEQFF	TGTGCCAGCAGTTACGTGGGGGCGGCTTACAATGAGCAGTTCTTC
.	TRBD1	TRBV12-3/TRBV12-4	TRBJ2-7	CASSSTGADEQYF	TGTGCCAGCAGTTCGACAGGGGCCGACGAGCAGTACTTC
.	TRBD1	TRBV6-1	TRBJ1-5	CASMPDRGGNQPQHF	TGTGCCAGCATGCCTGACAGGGGAGGAAATCAGCCCCAGCATTTT
many	.	TRBV7-2	TRBJ1-2	CASNSQGTHYGYTF	TGTGCCAGCAACTCACAGGGAACCCACTATGGCTACACCTTC
many	TRBD1	TRBV14	TRBJ2-2	CASSRYRDRGTGELFF	TGTGCCAGCAGCCGGTACCGGGACAGGGGAACCGGGGAGCTGTTTTTT
few	.	TRBV25-1	TRBJ2-7	CASGRFEQYF	TGTGCCAGCGGCAGATTCGAGCAGTACTTC
many	.	TRBV2	TRBJ2-3	CASSDGSPGTDTQYF	TGTGCCAGCAGTGACGGGAGTCCGGGCACAGATACGCAGTATTTT
many	.	TRBV10-3	TRBJ1-1	CAISKAGETIEAFF	TGTGCCATCAGCAAGGCGGGTGAGACGATTGAAGCTTTCTTT